These 25 T cell receptor beta chains came from one sample sequenced in a study of blood T cell repertoires in COVID-19. Generated by immunoSEQ multiplex PCR, the TCRdb table keeps only in-frame clones and is missing some. The repertoire has almost 250,000 clones, about 82% of them found once; the top ten carry approximately 9.6%. Sequences were obtained from PBMCs or T cells enriched from blood (not recorded which). The receptor source for this set is a woman aged 45 to 65 with acute COVID-19.

This clone was picked up a small number of times. The chain links TRBV7-9 to TRBJ1-2, with a tentative D call TRBD1 (6 bases). The CDR3 is 15 residues long. Looked up from germline, CDR1 is SEHNR and CDR2 is FQNEAQ (reference sequence). V lost 8 bases and J lost 2, with 18 bases in between. CDR3 DNA sequence: TGTGCCAGCTCCAAAGACCGGACAGTCAACTATGGCTACACCTTC. Translating gives CASSKDRTVNYGYTF.

The chain employs TRBV7-5 and TRBJ1-5; TRBD1, the table's D call, was not compared with the DNA. TRBV7-5 is classified as a pseudogene. The CDR3 totals 18 residues. In DNA, the CDR3 is TGTGCCAGAAGCTTAGCGGGACACCCTTTCTATAGCAATCAGCCCCAGCATTTT. Residues: CARSLAGHPFYSNQPQHF.

This clone was observed a few times. The V and J genes are TRBV10-3 and TRBJ1-2; TRBD1 matches 8 bases. The CDR3 totals 13 residues. Looked up from germline, CDR1 is ENHRY and CDR2 is SYGVKD. V gave up 6 bases and J gave up 4 bases; unmatched junction bases: 4. The CDR3 region is CAIRETGVYGYTF. CDR3 DNA sequence: TGTGCCATCAGAGAGACAGGGGTCTATGGCTACACCTTC.

The chain has TRBV12-3 or TRBV12-4 and TRBJ1-5; TRBD1 matches at 7 bases. The length of the CDR3 is 13 residues. The V segment lost 6 bases and the J segment 7 bases; nucleotides outside the gene matches: 6. As DNA, the CDR3 is TGTGCCAGCAGGGGACAGAACTCACAGCCCCAGCATTTT. Residues: CASRGQNSQPQHF.

The gene calls are TRBV7-9 and TRBJ2-2, with a possible D match to TRBD1 (6 bases). Trimming stripped 5 bases from V and 7 bases from J, with 17 bases between. The CDR3 length is 15 residues. Germline V gives CDR1 SEHNR, CDR2 FQNEAQ (reference sequence). Here the CDR3 DNA reads TGTGCCAGCAGCCTCGACAGGCCCCAGGGCGGGGAGCTGTTTTTT. This encodes CASSLDRPQGGELFF.

The chain couples TRBV6-5 to TRBJ1-6, with 7 bases identical to TRBD1. Germline V lookup: CDR1 MNHEY, CDR2 SVGAGI. J lost 7 bases, V lost 11 bases, and 5 bases had no gene match. There are 12 residues in the CDR3. The CDR3 DNA reads TGTGCCGGGGGACAGTACAATTCACCCCTCCACTTT. Its translation: CAGGQYNSPLHF.

The chain has TRBV4-1 and TRBJ2-1; 9 nucleotides agree with TRBD1. Germline-derived CDR1 and CDR2 are MGHRA and YSYEKL. Trimming removed 0 bases from V and 3 bases from J; junction bases left unmatched: 15. The CDR3 extends over 20 amino acids. The CDR3 protein is CASSQDGGAWTGVHYNEQFF. The CDR3 DNA follows: TGCGCCAGCAGCCAAGATGGGGGGGCCTGGACAGGGGTCCACTACAATGAGCAGTTCTTC.

The rearrangement links TRBV5-4 to TRBJ1-2, with D possibly being TRBD1 (6 bases). Germline CDR1 is SGHNT and CDR2 is YYREEE (reference sequence). V lost 4 bases and J 4 bases, leaving 20 bases between the germline ends. The CDR3 runs to 16 residues. CDR3 region: CASSGAAQGLGYGYTF. DNA for the CDR3: TGTGCCAGCAGCGGAGCGGCACAGGGATTGGGCTATGGCTACACCTTC.

The chain uses TRBV30 and TRBJ1-2; TRBD1 agrees at 8 bases. There are 15 residues in the CDR3. V gave up 0 bases and J gave up 4 bases; unmatched junction bases: 7. CDR1 and CDR2 (germline): GTSNPN, SVGIG (reference sequence). CDR3: CAWSVWDRSLYGYTF. The CDR3 region has the DNA TGTGCCTGGAGTGTATGGGACAGGTCGCTCTATGGCTACACCTTC.

The chain has TRBV7-2 and TRBJ1-2; 7 bases are shared with TRBD1. V gave up 1 base and J gave up 8 bases; unmatched junction bases: 10. Germline values: CDR1 SGHTA, CDR2 FQGNSA. There are 15 residues in the CDR3. CDR3 sequence reads: CASSLGGEPGGGYTF. CDR3 DNA sequence: TGTGCCAGCAGCTTAGGAGGAGAGCCAGGGGGGGGCTACACCTTC.

The chain employs TRBV30 and TRBJ1-5, with D possibly TRBD1 on 6 matching bases. In germline, CDR1 is GTSNPN, CDR2 SVGIG (reference sequence). This CDR3 is built from 14 residues. Trimming removed 1 base at V and 6 bases at J, with 13 bases between. The CDR3: CAWSARQVGQPQHF. The CDR3 DNA is TGTGCCTGGAGTGCCCGACAGGTGGGTCAGCCCCAGCATTTT.

The chain links TRBV18 to TRBJ1-6; TRBD1 matches 10 bases. V shed 4 bases, J shed 9 bases, and the junction held 6 bases outside the gene matches. CDR1 is KGHSH and CDR2 is LQKENI in the germline V gene. The CDR3 has 15 residues. DNA of the CDR3: TGTGCCAGCTCACTAAACCGGGACAGGGGTTCACCCCTCCACTTT. Translated, it gives CASSLNRDRGSPLHF.

The V gene is TRBV7-9, the J gene TRBJ1-2; TRBD1 matches 9 bases. The germline V gene encodes CDR1 SEHNR and CDR2 FQNEAQ (reference sequence). This CDR3 comprises 15 residues. J gave up 4 bases and V 5 bases, and 8 bases lay outside the gene matches. The CDR3 here is CASSRPPGQGYGYTF. The CDR3 DNA reads TGTGCCAGCAGCAGGCCCCCGGGACAGGGCTATGGCTACACCTTC.

The V and J genes are TRBV27 and TRBJ1-2; 8 nucleotides match TRBD1. The CDR3 is 13 amino acids. The J segment lost 6 bases and the V segment lost 2 bases, leaving 2 bases of the junction unmatched. From germline, CDR1 is MNHEY and CDR2 SMNVEV (reference sequence). In DNA, the CDR3 is TGTGCCAGCAGTTTAGGACAGGGAAATGGCTACACCTTC. Translating gives CASSLGQGNGYTF.

V is TRBV11-2 and J is TRBJ2-7; D uncertain. Trimming took 0 bases from V and 3 from J, leaving 6 bases between them. Germline CDR1 is SGHAT and CDR2 is FQNNGV. The CDR3 consists of 13 residues. CDR3 region: CASSLDRYYEQYF. DNA for the CDR3: TGTGCCAGCAGCTTAGACAGATACTACGAGCAGTACTTC.

This chain links TRBV7-2 with TRBJ1-2, with 7 bases lining up with TRBD1. Trimming took 0 bases from V and 1 from J; bases not matched to a gene: 5. This CDR3 comprises 16 residues. Germline V gives CDR1 SGHTA, CDR2 FQGNSA. The CDR3 coding sequence is TGTGCCAGCAGCTTAGCGTTCAGGGGGAATAACTATGGCTACACCTTC. Protein: CASSLAFRGNNYGYTF.

V gene TRBV21-1 combines with J gene TRBJ1-5; the table assigns TRBD1, which was not confirmed against the DNA. TRBV21-1 is assigned pseudogene status. The CDR3 is 19 amino acids. The CDR3 nucleotides read TGTGCCAGCAGCAAAAGCAATCTGGCAGGGTCCCGTCCCAATCAGCCCCAGCATTTT. It codes for CASSKSNLAGSRPNQPQHF.

The chain employs TRBV3-1 (or the pseudogene TRBV3-2) and TRBJ1-5; D is unresolved. Germline loops: CDR1 LGHDT, CDR2 YNNKEL (reference sequence). V shed 1 base and J shed 0 bases, with 7 bases lying between them. The CDR3 runs 15 residues. The CDR3: CASSQVPSSNQPQHF. The CDR3 nucleotides are TGTGCCAGCAGCCAAGTCCCCAGTAGCAATCAGCCCCAGCATTTT.

The chain combines TRBV30 with TRBJ2-1; D remains unclear. V lost 0 bases and J 6 bases, leaving 9 bases between the germline ends. Germline V CDR1 and CDR2: GTSNPN, SVGIG (reference sequence). The CDR3 length is 13 residues. CDR3 bases: TGTGCCTGGAGTGTGACCACTACCAATGAGCAGTTCTTC. Translated: CAWSVTTTNEQFF.

The chain is built from TRBV4-3 and TRBJ1-2; 7 bases map to TRBD1. Germline V gene sequence: CDR1 LGHNA, CDR2 YSLEER. This CDR3 comprises 13 residues. J lost 8 bases, V lost 0 bases, and 3 bases had no gene match. For the CDR3, the DNA is TGCGCCAGCAGCCAAGAGACAGGGCGAGGCTACACCTTC. Translating gives CASSQETGRGYTF.

CDR3 bases: TGCAGTGCTAGTCGGGGGGCCCCTAATGAAAAACTGTTTTTT. It is translated as CSASRGAPNEKLFF. The rearrangement links TRBV20-1 to TRBJ1-4; tentative D call: TRBD1 (6 bases). Germline values: CDR1 DFQATT, CDR2 SNEGSKA (reference sequence). The CDR3 contains 14 residues. Trimming shortened V by 3 bases and J by 3 bases, and 11 bases separated the two germline ends.

The V and J genes are TRBV5-4 and TRBJ2-1, with 14 bases matching TRBD2. V dropped 4 bases and J dropped 7; count of bases not matched to a gene: 4. CDR1 is SGHNT and CDR2 is YYREEE in the germline V gene (reference sequence). This CDR3 region has 15 residues. CDR3 coding DNA: TGTGCCAGCAGCAAGGGACTAGCGGGGGATAATGAGCAGTTCTTC. This encodes CASSKGLAGDNEQFF.

This chain connects TRBV3-1 (or the pseudogene TRBV3-2) to TRBJ2-3, with D unresolved. Trimming took off 0 bases at V and 3 bases at J, with 4 bases between the two ends. CDR3 size: 13 residues. Germline-derived CDR1 and CDR2 are LGHDT and YNNKEL (reference sequence). As DNA, the CDR3 is TGTGCCAGCAGCCAAGATAAAACAGATACGCAGTATTTT. Residues: CASSQDKTDTQYF.

The chain is built from TRBV15 and TRBJ2-1, with 12 bases that match TRBD2. The trim removed 0 bases at V and 2 bases at J, leaving 11 bases unmatched. The CDR3 loop spans 20 amino acids. CDR1 and CDR2 from the germline V gene are LNHNV and YYDKDF (reference sequence). The CDR3 is CATSREGASGGANPYNEQFF. CDR3 DNA sequence: TGTGCCACCAGCAGAGAAGGTGCTAGCGGGGGGGCTAACCCCTACAATGAGCAGTTCTTC.

V and J are TRBV30 and TRBJ2-7; TRBD1 matches 8 bases. CDR3 size: 17 residues. CDR1 and CDR2 from the germline V gene are GTSNPN and SVGIG (reference sequence). J lost 0 bases, V lost 1 base, and 11 bases had no gene match. The CDR3 region is CAWSEFQGAAGSYEQYF. The CDR3 DNA reads as TGTGCCTGGAGTGAGTTCCAGGGGGCGGCGGGCTCCTACGAGCAGTACTTC.